Below are 22 T cell receptor beta chains sequenced from a single sample in a study of cytomegalovirus exposure and HLA in healthy donors. PCR involved 60 Vbeta and 13 Jbeta primers. TCRdb keeps only in-frame clones here, not all; method: immunoSEQ multiplex PCR. The sample contains about 100,000 clones, around 82% of which appear only once. The sequenced material came from PBMCs. The receptor source for this set is a woman aged 60-70 years in good health and CMV-seronegative.

This clone has a single count. The CDR3: CASRGDRGRWNTEAFF. The CDR3, as DNA: TGTGCCAGCAGAGGGGACAGGGGGCGATGGAACACTGAAGCTTTCTTT. The rearrangement joins TRBV21-1 to TRBJ1-1; no DNA check was done on the table's D call, TRBD1. TRBV21-1 is a pseudogene locus. This CDR3 comprises 16 residues.

The genes are TRBV5-1 and TRBJ2-7; 11 bases are a match to TRBD1. The CDR3 runs to 15 residues. Germline CDR1 and CDR2: SGHRS and YFSETQ. Germline trimming cut 4 bases from V and 5 bases from J; bases unmatched to any gene: 8. Here the CDR3 DNA reads TGCGCCAGCAGCACCTACGGACAGGGGGCTAACGAGCAGTACTTC. Translating gives CASSTYGQGANEQYF.

The chain couples TRBV29-1 to TRBJ2-7, with D unresolved. Germline V lookup: CDR1 SQVTM, CDR2 ANQGSEA. V was trimmed by 2 bases and J by 4 bases, leaving 9 bases between them. The CDR3 is 12 amino acids. The CDR3 region has the DNA TGCAGCGTTGAAAACAGAAATTACGAGCAGTACTTC. It specifies CSVENRNYEQYF.

The chain uses TRBV28 and TRBJ1-5, with a tentative D call TRBD1 (6 bases). Per the germline V gene, CDR1 is MDHEN and CDR2 is SYDVKM. This CDR3 is 17 amino acids long. The germline V and J ends were trimmed by 6 bases and 1 base, with 19 bases remaining between them. The CDR3 sequence is CASSFLGGHLSNQPQHF. CDR3 sequence (DNA): TGTGCCAGCAGCTTCTTGGGGGGGCATTTGAGCAATCAGCCCCAGCATTTT.

The chain uses TRBV7-8 and TRBJ1-5; 11 positions agree with TRBD1. The germline V gene has CDR1 SGHVS and CDR2 FQNEAQ. V lost 8 bases and J lost 6; bases outside the gene matches: 15. CDR3 length: 17 residues. CDR3: CASGPRPGQGASQPQHF. The CDR3 DNA reads TGTGCCAGCGGACCCCGCCCCGGACAGGGGGCAAGTCAGCCCCAGCATTTT. Together with reference TRBV7-8 and TRBJ1-5, the CDR3 gives the full variable domain: GAGVSQSPRYKVAKRGQDVALRCDPISGHVSLFWYQQALGQGPEFLTYFQNEAQLDKSGLPSDRFFAERPEGSVSTLKIQRTQQEDSAVYLCASGPRPGQGASQPQHFGDGTRLSIL.

The chain uses TRBV7-9 and TRBJ1-1; 8 nucleotides line up with TRBD1. The CDR3 length is 13 residues. Germline V gives CDR1 SEHNR, CDR2 FQNEAQ (reference sequence). The V segment lost 10 bases and the J segment 4 bases; nucleotides outside the gene matches: 8. CDR3 sequence (DNA): TGTGCCACTTCACAGGGGGGAACCACTGAAGCTTTCTTT. Amino acids: CATSQGGTTEAFF.

The V and J genes are TRBV27 and TRBJ2-7; possibly TRBD1 for D (6 bases). Trimming left V 10 bases short and J 4 bases short, with 11 bases between. The CDR3 spans 11 residues. CDR1 and CDR2 (germline): MNHEY, SMNVEV (reference sequence). The CDR3 loop reads CATQTGYEQYF. CDR3 nucleotide sequence: TGTGCCACACAGACAGGATACGAGCAGTACTTC.

This clone was picked up one time. The gene calls are TRBV5-6 and TRBJ2-3; TRBD1 matches 8 bases. CDR1 and CDR2 from the germline V gene are SGHDT and YYEEEE. The CDR3 runs 15 residues. Trimming removed 4 bases from V and 2 bases from J; junction bases left unmatched: 6. The chain's CDR3 is CASSRTGSYTDTQYF. The CDR3 bases are TGTGCCAGCAGCCGGACAGGGAGCTACACAGATACGCAGTATTTT.

The V and J genes are TRBV11-2 and TRBJ2-5; TRBD2 aligns across 11 bases. The length of the CDR3 is 16 residues. After removal of 1 base from V and 3 bases from J, the junction contained 4 bases not matched to a gene. Germline CDR1 reads SGHAT; CDR2 reads FQNNGV. CDR3 DNA sequence: TGTGCCAGCAGCTTAGTACCGGGACTAGCGGAAGAGACCCAGTACTTC. Translating gives CASSLVPGLAEETQYF.

The rearrangement links TRBV19 to TRBJ2-3; D possibly corresponds to TRBD1 (5 bases). Looked up from germline, CDR1 is LNHDA and CDR2 is SQIVND (reference sequence). The germline V and J ends were trimmed by 4 bases and 7 bases, with 27 bases remaining between them. CDR3 length: 18 residues. CDR3 amino acids: CASSNLPGLGGYLHTQYF. In DNA, the CDR3 is TGTGCCAGTAGTAACCTTCCAGGGTTGGGTGGGTACCTCCATACGCAGTATTTT.

The rearrangement links TRBV13 to TRBJ2-3; TRBD2 matches 9 bases. V was pared by 3 bases and J by 0 bases, with 4 bases of the junction left unmatched. The CDR3 has 16 residues. CDR1 and CDR2 from the germline V gene are PRHDT and FYEKMQ (reference sequence). CDR3 DNA: TGTGCCAGCAGCTTCAATAGCGGGGGTAGCACAGATACGCAGTATTTT. Residues: CASSFNSGGSTDTQYF. Full variable domain (remainder filled in from reference TRBV13 and TRBJ2-3): AAGVIQSPRHLIKEKRETATLKCYPIPRHDTVYWYQQGPGQDPQFLISFYEKMQSDKGSIPDRFSAQQFSDYHSELNMSSLELGDSALYFCASSFNSGGSTDTQYFGPGTRLTVL.

CDR3 coding DNA: TGTGCCAGCAGTAGCGGGACGACTGAAGCTTTCTTT. Translation: CASSSGTTEAFF. V is TRBV28 and J is TRBJ1-1; D perhaps matches TRBD1 (5 bases). V was shortened by 5 bases and J by 5 bases, with 9 bases between the two germline ends. Per germline, CDR1 MDHEN and CDR2 SYDVKM. CDR3 length equals 12 residues.

V and J are TRBV7-2 and TRBJ1-3; perhaps TRBD1 as D (5 bases). Germline V gene lookup returns CDR1 SGHTA and CDR2 FQGNSA. The CDR3 consists of 14 residues. V was pared by 9 bases and J by 0 bases, with 12 bases between. The CDR3 nucleotides are TGTGCCAGTCAGGGTCTGGGCTCTGGAAACACCATATATTTT. Its translation: CASQGLGSGNTIYF. The whole variable domain, remainder taken from reference TRBV7-2 and TRBJ1-3, is GAGVSQSPSNKVTEKGKDVELRCDPISGHTALYWYRQSLGQGLEFLIYFQGNSAPDKSGLPSDRFSAERTGGSVSTLTIQRTQQEDSAVYLCASQGLGSGNTIYFGEGSWLTVV.

Written as DNA, the CDR3 is TGCAGCGTTGTACAGAGCCTGAACACTGAAGCTTTCTTT. Protein product: CSVVQSLNTEAFF. The chain carries TRBV29-1 and TRBJ1-1; D is undetermined. Trimming removed 4 bases from V and 0 bases from J, with 9 bases in between. The germline gives CDR1 SQVTM, CDR2 ANQGSEA. The CDR3 loop spans 13 amino acids. Full variable domain (outside the CDR3, taken from reference TRBV29-1 and TRBJ1-1): SAVISQKPSRDICQRGTSLTIQCQVDSQVTMMFWYRQQPGQSLTLIATANQGSEATYESGFVIDKFPISRPNLTFSTLTVSNMSPEDSSIYLCSVVQSLNTEAFFGQGTRLTVV.

V is TRBV19 and J is TRBJ1-6; TRBD1 agrees at 9 bases. The germline V gene encodes CDR1 LNHDA and CDR2 SQIVND (reference sequence). With V trimmed by 5 bases and J by 7 bases, 6 bases remained unmatched. The CDR3 is 15 residues long. CDR3 coding DNA: TGTGCCAGTAGTGTCGGGACAGGGTCGAATTCACCCCTCCACTTT. It translates to CASSVGTGSNSPLHF. The full variable domain, rest sourced from reference TRBV19 and TRBJ1-6, is DGGITQSPKYLFRKEGQNVTLSCEQNLNHDAMYWYRQDPGQGLRLIYYSQIVNDFQKGDIAEGYSVSREKKESFPLTVTSAQKNPTAFYLCASSVGTGSNSPLHFGNGTRLTVT.

The V gene is TRBV28, the J gene TRBJ2-7; no definite D call. Trimming shortened V by 5 bases and J by 5 bases, and 13 bases separated the two germline ends. This CDR3 spans 13 amino acids. Germline V gene sequence: CDR1 MDHEN, CDR2 SYDVKM. Written as DNA, the CDR3 is TGTGCCAGCAGTCTTCGACTTCCGAACGAGCAGTACTTC. Amino acid sequence: CASSLRLPNEQYF.

This chain's CDR3 is CASSLAGTSGAGTGELFF. The CDR3 DNA is TGCGCCAGCAGCTTGGCGGGGACTAGCGGGGCCGGAACCGGGGAGCTGTTTTTT. V gene TRBV5-1 combines with J gene TRBJ2-2; 13 bases match TRBD2. CDR3 size: 18 residues. Germline V gene lookup returns CDR1 SGHRS and CDR2 YFSETQ. Trimming took 0 bases from V and 5 from J; bases not matched to a gene: 7.

This clone was counted between two and nine times. CDR3 sequence reads: CASSYTGVGYTF. The CDR3 DNA reads as TGTGCCAGCAGTTACACAGGGGTCGGCTACACCTTC. The chain links TRBV6-5 to TRBJ1-2; 7 nucleotides agree with TRBD1. With 2 bases clipped from V and 8 bases from J, the junction kept 2 bases outside the gene matches. Per the germline V gene, CDR1 is MNHEY and CDR2 is SVGAGI. This CDR3 is built from 12 residues.

The chain combines TRBV7-9 with TRBJ2-4; tentative D call: TRBD1 (6 bases). Trimming cost V 1 base and J 0 bases, with 13 bases left between them. The CDR3 covers 17 residues. CDR1 is SEHNR and CDR2 is FQNEAQ in the germline V gene (reference sequence). CDR3 DNA sequence: TGTGCCAGCAGCTTAGAGCCCGGGACACTAGCCAAAAACATTCAGTACTTC. It translates to CASSLEPGTLAKNIQYF.

This sequence joins TRBV10-3 and TRBJ2-5; TRBD2 matches 7 bases. After removal of 2 bases from V and 2 bases from J, the junction contained 5 bases not matched to a gene. The CDR3 spans 15 residues. The germline gives CDR1 ENHRY, CDR2 SYGVKD. The CDR3 is CAISEGGGLQETQYF. The CDR3 DNA is TGTGCCATCAGTGAGGGGGGAGGGCTTCAAGAGACCCAGTACTTC.

The chain is built from TRBV7-8 and TRBJ2-3; maybe TRBD1 (5 bases). V was pared by 3 bases and J by 5 bases, with 9 bases between. Germline-derived CDR1 and CDR2 are SGHVS and FQNEAQ. The CDR3 loop spans 13 amino acids. The CDR3 loop reads CASSFREIDTQYF. DNA of the CDR3: TGTGCCAGCAGCTTCAGGGAAATAGATACGCAGTATTTT.

The CDR3 loop reads CASSLPEGAYTGELFF. The CDR3 DNA reads TGTGCCAGCAGCCTCCCCGAGGGGGCGTACACCGGGGAGCTGTTTTTT. This sequence joins TRBV7-9 and TRBJ2-2; TRBD1 aligns across 7 bases. Trimming at V came to 5 bases and at J to 3 bases, leaving 9 bases not matched to a gene. CDR3 length: 16 amino acids. CDR1 SEHNR and CDR2 FQNEAQ come from the germline V gene (reference sequence).